The 20 T cell receptor beta chains presented below share a single source sample, sequenced in a study of cytomegalovirus exposure and HLA in healthy donors. Primers included in the PCR were 60 Vbeta and 13 Jbeta primers. Sequencing was performed with immunoSEQ multiplex PCR; in TCRdb, only in-frame clones are kept and a portion is missing. The sample shows fewer than 150,000 clones, around 80% of them seen only once. Sequenced input: PBMCs. These TCRs come from a male donor in good health and CMV-seronegative.

The chain couples TRBV5-1 to TRBJ1-1; D is perhaps TRBD1 (6 bases). Germline CDR1 and CDR2: SGHRS and YFSETQ. The CDR3 has 16 residues. Trimming left V 1 base short and J 3 bases short, with 16 bases between. The DNA for the CDR3 is TGCGCCAGCAGCTTGCCAGGGGCACTAATCGACACTGAAGCTTTCTTT. This gives the protein CASSLPGALIDTEAFF.

The table lists this clone with a count of one. This sequence joins TRBV6-5 and TRBJ2-1; 12 bases are shared with TRBD2. V shed 6 bases and J 7 bases; nucleotides not matched to a gene: 4. The CDR3 length is 14 residues. CDR1 MNHEY and CDR2 SVGAGI come from the germline V gene. Here the CDR3 reads CASRSSGGANEQFF. CDR3 sequence (DNA): TGTGCCAGCAGGTCTAGCGGGGGGGCGAATGAGCAGTTCTTC.

There are a few counts of this clone. This rearrangement joins TRBV6-1 to TRBJ2-1; 11 bases are shared with TRBD1. CDR1 MNHNS and CDR2 SASEGT come from the germline V gene. The CDR3 is 15 residues long. The J segment lost 4 bases and the V segment lost 6 bases, leaving 5 bases of the junction unmatched. The CDR3 protein is CASRRGQGGYNEQFF. DNA for the CDR3: TGTGCCAGCAGAAGGGGACAGGGGGGTTACAATGAGCAGTTCTTC.

The CDR3 is CASSFSQGKEQPQHF. CDR3 DNA sequence: TGTGCCAGCAGCTTTAGTCAGGGGAAGGAACAGCCCCAGCATTTT. The chain links TRBV7-3 to TRBJ1-5; maybe TRBD1 (6 bases). This CDR3 region has 15 residues. CDR1 SGHTA and CDR2 FQGTGA come from the germline V gene. Trimming took 3 bases from V and 7 from J, leaving 16 bases between them.

The gene calls are TRBV20-1 and TRBJ2-7; 9 bases are a match to TRBD1. The germline CDR1 and CDR2 sequences are DFQATT and SNEGSKA (reference sequence). CDR3 length: 11 residues. The V gene end was trimmed by 7 bases and the J gene end by 7 bases; junction bases not matched to a gene: 5. The DNA of the CDR3 is TGCAGTGGACAGGGGGTGAGGGAGCAGTACTTC. It translates to CSGQGVREQYF.

This clone was observed a single time. The chain uses TRBV6-1 and TRBJ2-5; D gene uncertain. The DNA end is more similar to TRBJ2-7, so the J call may be wrong. Germline V lookup: CDR1 MNHNS, CDR2 SASEGT. The CDR3 is 12 amino acids. The CDR3 region has the DNA TGTGCCAGCAGAGCCTACAGCTACGAGCAGTACTTC. Amino acid sequence: CASRAYSYEQYF.

The chain is built from TRBV7-2 and TRBJ1-6; 8 bases are shared with TRBD1. The CDR3 is 17 amino acids. Germline V lookup: CDR1 SGHTA, CDR2 FQGNSA. The J segment lost 6 bases and the V segment lost 1 base, leaving 8 bases of the junction unmatched. CDR3 region: CASSLGPQGAFNSPLHF. CDR3 nucleotides: TGTGCCAGCAGCTTAGGTCCGCAGGGGGCTTTTAATTCACCCCTCCACTTT.

Comment on this clone: At one end, the junction sequence differs from germline, possibly due to a read error. Additional DNA sequences in this sample encode the identical CDR3. The chain has TRBV30 and TRBJ1-2; D unresolved. The CDR3 length is 12 residues. Per germline, CDR1 GTSNPN and CDR2 SVGIG (reference sequence). CDR3 sequence reads: CAWIRGPYGYTF. The CDR3 coding sequence is TGCGCCTGGATACGTGGGCCCTATGGCTACACCTTC.

This clone was seen a handful of times. J is TRBJ1-1 and V is TRBV18; the D gene is possibly TRBD1 (5 bases). The CDR3 is 13 residues long. Germline V gene data show CDR1 as KGHSH and CDR2 as LQKENI. V was shortened by 2 bases and J by 4 bases, with 8 bases between the two germline ends. Here the CDR3 reads CASSPGRGTEAFF. The DNA for the CDR3 is TGTGCCAGCTCACCAGGGAGGGGCACTGAAGCTTTCTTT.

The chain combines TRBV9 with TRBJ2-2; D is possibly TRBD1 (5 bases). CDR3 length: 13 residues. V was shortened by 2 bases and J by 6 bases, with 8 bases between the two germline ends. The germline gives CDR1 SGDLS, CDR2 YYNGEE. CDR3 bases: TGTGCCAGCAGCGTCAGGGATCCCGGGGAGCTGTTTTTT. As protein: CASSVRDPGELFF.

This rearrangement joins TRBV5-1 to TRBJ2-2, with 7 bases lining up with TRBD1. The CDR3 extends over 15 amino acids. Trimming cost V 4 bases and J 6 bases; bases outside gene matches: 9. The germline V gene has CDR1 SGHRS and CDR2 YFSETQ. The DNA of the CDR3 is TGCGCCAGCAGCCCACCAACAGGGGATCCCGGGGAGCTGTTTTTT. Protein sequence: CASSPPTGDPGELFF.

The chain recombines TRBV7-2 with TRBJ2-2; 9 bases map to TRBD1. Germline loops: CDR1 SGHTA, CDR2 FQGNSA. This CDR3 is 14 amino acids long. With V trimmed by 5 bases and J by 15 bases, 13 bases remained unmatched. CDR3 protein: CASSAHSQGAPVFF. The CDR3 DNA sequence: TGTGCCAGCAGCGCGCACTCACAGGGGGCGCCGGTGTTTTTT.

The rearrangement links TRBV7-2 to TRBJ1-2; D call uncertain. The CDR3 covers 12 residues. Germline CDR1 and CDR2: SGHTA and FQGNSA. V lost 0 bases and J lost 4, with 3 bases in between. DNA for the CDR3: TGTGCCAGCAGCTTAGCCCGCTATGGCTACACCTTC. Protein sequence: CASSLARYGYTF.

The V and J genes are TRBV7-9 and TRBJ1-1; D unresolved. CDR1 is SEHNR, CDR2 FQNEAQ, per germline (reference sequence). This CDR3 is 13 amino acids long. With 1 base removed from V and 4 bases from J, the gap between germline ends came to 7 bases. For the CDR3, the DNA is TGTGCCAGCAGCTTAGAGGAGGGCACTGAAGCTTTCTTT. It encodes CASSLEEGTEAFF.

The rearrangement joins TRBV7-2 to TRBJ2-1, with 12 bases aligning to TRBD2. The CDR3 sequence is 16 residues long. The ends lost 5 bases at V and 10 bases at J; junction bases unmatched: 12. The germline gives CDR1 SGHTA, CDR2 FQGNSA. This chain's CDR3 is CASSNPSGGAIREQFF. The CDR3 DNA follows: TGTGCCAGCAGCAACCCTAGCGGGGGGGCCATTCGGGAGCAGTTCTTC. Together with reference TRBV7-2 and TRBJ2-1, the CDR3 gives the full variable domain: GAGVSQSPSNKVTEKGKDVELRCDPISGHTALYWYRQSLGQGLEFLIYFQGNSAPDKSGLPSDRFSAERTGGSVSTLTIQRTQQEDSAVYLCASSNPSGGAIREQFFGPGTRLTVL.

V gene TRBV6-5 combines with J gene TRBJ1-1; D may be TRBD1 (6 bases). CDR3 size: 14 residues. Trimming cost V 4 bases and J 5 bases, with 14 bases left between them. CDR1 and CDR2 (germline): MNHEY, SVGAGI. The DNA of the CDR3 is TGTGCCAGCAGTTCCGCAGGGGTCGGGACTGAAGCTTTCTTT. Its protein product is CASSSAGVGTEAFF.

This chain joins TRBV13 and TRBJ1-6; TRBD1 matches 10 bases. J lost 10 bases, V lost 5 bases, and 5 bases had no gene match. The CDR3 extends over 14 amino acids. Germline lookup yields CDR1 PRHDT and CDR2 FYEKMQ (reference sequence). The CDR3 is CASSKGQGHSPLHF. CDR3 sequence (DNA): TGTGCCAGCAGCAAGGGACAGGGGCACTCACCCCTCCACTTT.

The rearrangement joins TRBV10-3 to TRBJ2-7, with 8 bases that match TRBD1. The CDR3 runs 13 residues. J was trimmed by 3 bases and V by 2 bases; bases with no gene match: 0. Per germline, CDR1 ENHRY and CDR2 SYGVKD. The CDR3 DNA follows: TGTGCCATCAGTGAGGACAGGGGCTACGAGCAGTACTTC. Translated: CAISEDRGYEQYF.

The chain combines TRBV7-2 with TRBJ1-1, with D possibly being TRBD1 (6 bases). The V gene lost 5 bases and the J gene lost 1 base, with 11 bases spanning the gap. This CDR3 has 14 residues. Germline loops: CDR1 SGHTA, CDR2 FQGNSA. The CDR3 sequence is CASSISGQNTEAFF. CDR3 nucleotide sequence: TGTGCCAGCAGCATATCGGGACAGAACACTGAAGCTTTCTTT.

This rearrangement joins TRBV5-1 to TRBJ2-3, with D possibly being TRBD2 (6 bases). The CDR3 has 16 residues. V shed 3 bases and J shed 0 bases, with 14 bases lying between them. Germline CDR1 is SGHRS and CDR2 is YFSETQ. CDR3 residues: CASSWSSLASTDTQYF. The CDR3 DNA reads as TGCGCCAGCAGCTGGAGCTCCCTAGCGAGCACAGATACGCAGTATTTT.